This T cell receptor beta chain was obtained from a study of blood T cells in healthy people across ages. Through a sample-barcoded 5' primer and a J-beta primer mix, a second PCR was run for about 7 to 12 cycles. MiXCR was run by TCRdb on the 5' RACE reads, yielding one entry per CDR3 protein. The sample holds some 1,800,000 distinct CDR3 sequences; about 39% are singletons and the top ten take 23%. Germline lookup yields CDR1 SGHRS and CDR2 YFSETQ. The CDR3 totals 14 residues. A single count supports this clonotype. Compared with germline, one end of the junction differs, possibly owing to a read error.

Sequences were obtained from blood. The V call is TRBV5-1, the J call TRBJ2-5; D possibly corresponds to TRBD1 (6 bases). The origin of this receptor is a human donor in good health. This chain's CDR3 is CAGSKDSIQETQYF. DNA for the CDR3: TGCGCCGGCAGCAAGGACAGCATCCAAGAGACCCAGTACTTC.